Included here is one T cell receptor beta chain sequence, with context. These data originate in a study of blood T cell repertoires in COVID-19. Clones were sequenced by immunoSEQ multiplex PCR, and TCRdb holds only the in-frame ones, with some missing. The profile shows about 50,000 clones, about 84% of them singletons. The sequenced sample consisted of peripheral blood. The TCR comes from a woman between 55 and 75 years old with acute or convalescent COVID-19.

The CDR3 loop is CSVKEGARGDTQYF. CDR3 DNA sequence: TGCAGCGTTAAGGAGGGGGCCCGTGGAGATACGCAGTATTTT. The V gene is TRBV29-1, the J gene TRBJ2-3; the D gene is possibly TRBD1 (7 bases). CDR3 length: 14 amino acids. V dropped 5 bases and J dropped 5 bases, with 17 bases sitting between them. Germline-derived CDR1 and CDR2 are SQVTM and ANQGSEA.